This T cell receptor beta chain derives from a study of blood T cell repertoires in COVID-19. Overall study: In each case, the material was cDNA or gDNA derived from T cells, B-cell-depleted T cells, or PBMCs.

Germline assignment: CDR1 LNHDA and CDR2 SQIVND (reference sequence). This CDR3 contains 12 residues. Trimming took 10 bases from V and 2 from J; bases not matched to a gene: 5. Clones were read by immunoSEQ multiplex PCR, and TCRdb kept only the in-frame ones, dropping some. The sample includes under 250,000 clones, approximately 87% of them seen just once. The chain uses TRBV19 and TRBJ2-7; 7 positions agree with TRBD1. The material sequenced was peripheral blood. The origin of this receptor is a woman aged 65 to 85 with active or convalescent COVID-19. CDR3 DNA: TGTGCCACCCAGGGACAGCCCTACGAGCAGTACTTC. Protein: CATQGQPYEQYF.